This T cell receptor beta chain was sequenced during a study of shared clonotypes between healthy human individuals. Study in general: For every donor, three CD4 naive, three CD4 memory, two CD8 naive and one CD8 memory plates were used. General study points: As a rule, naive subsets had a larger estimated richness than memory subsets. When compared with the clonotypes that were shared by all four sorted-subset donors, the non-shared clonotypes turned out to have lower generation probabilities.

On this clone: What it recognizes is unknown.

Trimming at V came to 0 bases and at J to 0 bases, leaving 6 bases not matched to a gene. Germline V gene lookup returns CDR1 SGHDT and CDR2 YYEEEE. This CDR3 region has 17 residues. CD4+ cell separation produced CD45RA+ naive and CD45RA-negative memory subsets. Clones were sequenced by immunoSEQ multiplex PCR, and TCRdb holds only the in-frame ones, with some missing. The sample yields 1,500,000 or so clones, around 98.5% seen once. V is TRBV5-6 and J is TRBJ2-7; 10 bases match TRBD2. The sequencing sample was made of naive CD4+ T cells sorted from blood. Subset here: CD45RA+ positively selected. The TCR originated in a man aged 25-40 years in good health. The CDR3 DNA is TGTGCCAGCAGCTTGGCGCCTAGCGGGGGATCCTCCTACGAGCAGTACTTC. Its translation is CASSLAPSGGSSYEQYF. Full variable domain (remainder filled in from reference TRBV5-6 and TRBJ2-7): DAGVTQSPTHLIKTRGQQVTLRCSPKSGHDTVSWYQQALGQGPQFIFQYYEEEERQRGNFPDRFSGHQFPNYSSELNVNALLLGDSALYLCASSLAPSGGSSYEQYFGPGTRLTVT.